Each of the 10 T cell receptor beta chains below was sequenced from the same sample in a study. One entry per CDR3 protein results from TCRdb running MiXCR on the 5' RACE reads. This sample yields some 9,200 distinct CDR3 sequences, of which 14% are seen a single time; approximately 3% belongs to the top ten. Treg sorting used a CD4+CD25+CD127-/low gate. Sequenced sample: Tregs sorted from blood. Receptor source: a female donor with breast cancer.

This clonotype was detected many times. V gene TRBV7-2 combines with J gene TRBJ2-7; a possible D gene is TRBD2 (5 bases). Germline V gene data show CDR1 as SGHTA and CDR2 as FQGNSA. With 5 bases removed from V and 6 bases from J, the gap between germline ends came to 14 bases. This CDR3 has 13 amino acids. The CDR3 here is CASSPFSSGEQYF. The CDR3 DNA sequence: TGTGCCAGCAGCCCTTTTTCGAGCGGCGAGCAGTACTTC. The complete variable domain, with remaining parts taken from reference TRBV7-2 and TRBJ2-7, reads GAGVSQSPSNKVTEKGKDVELRCDPISGHTALYWYRQSLGQGLEFLIYFQGNSAPDKSGLPSDRFSAERTGGSVSTLTIQRTQQEDSAVYLCASSPFSSGEQYFGPGTRLTVT.

This clonotype was counted at least ten times. The genes are TRBV6-1 and TRBJ2-3; 9 nucleotides line up with TRBD1. V was clipped by 2 bases and J by 8 bases; unmatched bases: 8. Germline V CDR1 and CDR2: MNHNS, SASEGT. The CDR3 runs to 15 residues. CDR3 bases: TGTGCCAGCAGTGAAATCCAGACAGGGGGGTCTACGCAGTATTTT. It encodes CASSEIQTGGSTQYF.

This clonotype is medium-sized in the sample. This rearrangement joins TRBV14 to TRBJ2-3; D is unresolved. V lost 0 bases to trimming and J lost 5 bases, with 6 bases between them. The CDR3 length is 13 residues. Germline CDR1 is SGHDN and CDR2 is FVKESK. The CDR3 DNA sequence: TGTGCCAGCAGCCAAGAACGCAGAGATACGCAGTATTTT. This encodes CASSQERRDTQYF.

By share, this clonotype counts as medium-sized. The chain is built from TRBV20-1 and TRBJ2-1; D is perhaps TRBD1 or TRBD2 (6 bases each). Per the germline V gene, CDR1 is DFQATT and CDR2 is SNEGSKA (reference sequence). CDR3 length equals 13 residues. Trimming shortened V by 5 bases and J by 10 bases, and 18 bases separated the two germline ends. CDR3 in DNA: TGCAGTGCTGAGGGGGGCGGACCTAAGGAGCAGTTCTTC. Amino acid sequence: CSAEGGGPKEQFF.

This clonotype is medium-sized in the sample. This chain uses TRBV18 with TRBJ1-2, with a weak D call TRBD1 (5 bases). The ends were cut back, 3 bases at V and 4 bases at J, with 15 bases in the middle. The CDR3 is 15 residues long. The germline V gene encodes CDR1 KGHSH and CDR2 LQKENI. The CDR3 protein is CASSPAPGTAYGYTF. CDR3 nucleotides: TGTGCCAGCTCACCCGCCCCCGGGACGGCCTATGGCTACACCTTC.

In regard to this clonotype: It may be a read error: a sequence one base away is much more abundant. The chain uses TRBV6-2 or TRBV6-3 and TRBJ2-1, with TRBD2 matching 11 bases. Germline-derived CDR1 and CDR2 are MNHEY and SVGEGT. CDR3 length: 17 residues. Losses at the gene ends were 2 bases for V and 4 bases for J; bases not matched to a gene: 7. The DNA for the CDR3 is TGTGCCAGCAGTTACCCGACTAGCGGGATTAGTTACAATGAGCAGTTCTTC. Encoded protein: CASSYPTSGISYNEQFF.

This clonotype is labeled medium-sized. The chain is built from TRBV6-1 and TRBJ2-1; 11 bases map to TRBD2. From germline, CDR1 is MNHNS and CDR2 SASEGT. CDR3 size: 14 residues. V was pared by 4 bases and J by 10 bases, with 6 bases of the junction left unmatched. In DNA form, the CDR3 reads TGTGCCAGCAGTGTCGGGACTAGCGGTCGCGAGCAGTTCTTC. As protein: CASSVGTSGREQFF.

This clonotype is classed as medium-sized. The genes are TRBV7-2 and TRBJ1-2; 8 nucleotides match TRBD1. V shed 6 bases, J shed 4 bases, and the junction held 7 bases outside the gene matches. The CDR3 runs 14 residues. In germline, CDR1 is SGHTA, CDR2 FQGNSA. In DNA, the CDR3 is TGTGCCAGCAGTCCATACAGGGGGGCCTATGGCTACACCTTC. This gives the protein CASSPYRGAYGYTF.

This clonotype was detected ten times or more. The J gene is TRBJ2-3, the V gene TRBV4-3; D gene unclear. The CDR3 covers 13 residues. The germline CDR1 and CDR2 sequences are LGHNA and YSLEER. V lost 0 bases to trimming and J lost 2 bases, with 3 bases between them. The CDR3 is CASSQDNTDTQYF. CDR3 DNA: TGCGCCAGCAGCCAAGACAACACAGATACGCAGTATTTT.

The chain carries TRBV5-6 and TRBJ2-7; TRBD2 agrees at 7 bases. The CDR3 length is 14 residues. Trimming removed 4 bases from V and 6 bases from J; junction bases left unmatched: 10. CDR1 is SGHDT, CDR2 YYEEEE, per germline. The chain's CDR3 is CASSRSFSGGEQYF. In DNA, the CDR3 is TGTGCCAGCAGCCGGTCGTTTTCGGGGGGCGAGCAGTACTTC.